The 18 T cell receptor beta chains below were found in one sample sequenced in a study of T cell repertoires in cytomegalovirus infection. Their antigens are not known. TCRdb recomputed calls from the reads with MiXCR, one row per CDR3 protein. In the table there are approximately 470,000 distinct CDR3 sequences, about 39% of which are singletons. The input for sequencing was cultured PBMCs, taken from culture after CMV antigen stimulation. These TCRs come from a human donor in good health (CMV status not recorded). Some clones in this sample may be carry-over from other donors' samples.

The chain recombines TRBV20-1 with TRBJ2-3; unclear D gene. The germline V and J ends were trimmed by 3 bases and 8 bases, with 9 bases remaining between them. CDR1 is DFQATT and CDR2 is SNEGSKA in the germline V gene (reference sequence). This CDR3 comprises 11 residues. The CDR3 nucleotides are TGCAGTGCTAGTATAGGGATTACGCAGTATTTT. As protein: CSASIGITQYF.

Only a few counts were recorded for this clonotype. V and J are TRBV27 and TRBJ2-5; weak D call: TRBD2 (6 bases). Germline V gives CDR1 MNHEY, CDR2 SMNVEV (reference sequence). This CDR3 comprises 14 residues. V lost 5 bases and J lost 5, with 15 bases in between. This CDR3 reads CASSPAGLWETQYF. The DNA of the CDR3 is TGTGCCAGCAGTCCGGCGGGGCTGTGGGAGACCCAGTACTTC.

This clonotype came up many times. The V call is TRBV7-2, the J call TRBJ2-2, with unresolved D. This CDR3 has 13 amino acids. V lost 1 base to trimming and J lost 6 bases, with 6 bases between them. Germline V gene sequence: CDR1 SGHTA, CDR2 FQGNSA. The CDR3: CASSLGGSGELFF. The CDR3 DNA reads as TGTGCCAGCAGCTTAGGTGGATCCGGGGAGCTGTTTTTT.

This clonotype was seen just once. The gene calls are TRBV12-3 or TRBV12-4 and TRBJ2-7; tentatively, D is TRBD2 (6 bases). V lost 5 bases and J 3 bases, leaving 8 bases between the germline ends. The CDR3 totals 12 residues. The CDR3 sequence is CASSGDFYEQYF. In DNA, the CDR3 is TGTGCCAGCAGTGGGGACTTCTACGAGCAGTACTTC.

The chain uses TRBV6-6 and TRBJ2-1, with D unclear. CDR1 is MNHNY, CDR2 SVGAGI, per germline (reference sequence). There are 14 residues in the CDR3. Trimming shortened V by 6 bases and J by 5 bases, and 14 bases separated the two germline ends. CDR3: CASRVPRANNEQFF. In DNA form, the CDR3 reads TGTGCCAGCAGAGTGCCCCGAGCGAACAATGAGCAGTTCTTC.

This chain connects TRBV11-1 to TRBJ2-2; D perhaps matches TRBD2 (5 bases). The germline gives CDR1 SGHAT, CDR2 FQDESV (reference sequence). This CDR3 comprises 16 residues. The germline V and J ends were trimmed by 5 bases and 1 base, with 14 bases remaining between them. The CDR3 nucleotides read TGTGCCAGCAGCCTCTGGGAGCGGATGAACACCGGGGAGCTGTTTTTT. Protein product: CASSLWERMNTGELFF.

The rearrangement uses TRBV7-8 and TRBJ2-3; no definite D call. The CDR3 runs 15 residues. Per germline, CDR1 SGHVS and CDR2 FQNEAQ. V lost 5 bases to trimming and J lost 4 bases, with 16 bases between them. The DNA of the CDR3 is TGTGCCAGCAGCCCCCGCAGCGACCGGTCAGATACGCAGTATTTT. Protein sequence: CASSPRSDRSDTQYF.

J is TRBJ2-7 and V is TRBV7-6; D not certain. CDR3 length: 14 amino acids. Looked up from germline, CDR1 is SGHVS and CDR2 is FNYEAQ. The germline V and J ends were trimmed by 1 base and 0 bases, with 7 bases remaining between them. For the CDR3, the DNA is TGTGCCAGCAGCTTAGGGGATGACTCCTACGAGCAGTACTTC. The encoded protein is CASSLGDDSYEQYF.

This sequence joins TRBV7-9 and TRBJ2-1; either TRBD1 or TRBD2 may supply D (5 bases each). This CDR3 is 14 amino acids long. V was trimmed by 7 bases and J by 4 bases, leaving 14 bases between them. Looked up from germline, CDR1 is SEHNR and CDR2 is FQNEAQ (reference sequence). In nucleotides, the CDR3 is TGTGCCAGCACCAAAACGGGGCGGTACAATGAGCAGTTCTTC. This translates into CASTKTGRYNEQFF.

The V gene is TRBV7-8, the J gene TRBJ2-5; the D gene is possibly TRBD1 (6 bases). Trimming took off 5 bases at V and 4 bases at J, with 14 bases between the two ends. Germline loops: CDR1 SGHVS, CDR2 FQNEAQ. This CDR3 has 14 amino acids. CDR3 sequence reads: CASSALGARETQYF. CDR3 nucleotides: TGTGCCAGCAGCGCCTTGGGGGCTCGAGAGACCCAGTACTTC.

V and J are TRBV10-2 and TRBJ2-1; 9 bases map to TRBD1. CDR1 and CDR2 from the germline V gene are WSHSY and SAAADI. J was trimmed by 4 bases and V by 8 bases; bases with no gene match: 9. The CDR3 length is 15 residues. The CDR3 DNA follows: TGCGCCAGCCGAGAAACAGGGACAGGGTACAATGAGCAGTTCTTC. This encodes CASRETGTGYNEQFF.

This clonotype has a count of ten or more. J is TRBJ2-1 and V is TRBV7-2, with D unresolved. CDR1 is SGHTA, CDR2 FQGNSA, per germline. The CDR3 loop spans 15 amino acids. Trimming pared 4 bases from V and 0 bases from J, leaving 10 bases between. CDR3 sequence reads: CASSSWGPSYNEQFF. In DNA, the CDR3 is TGTGCCAGCAGCTCGTGGGGTCCCTCCTACAATGAGCAGTTCTTC.

In its sample, this clonotype was seen a few times. The V and J genes are TRBV6-8 and TRBJ1-6, with 7 positions matching TRBD1. CDR1 MNHGY and CDR2 SAAAGT come from the germline V gene. The CDR3 is 16 residues long. V lost 0 bases to trimming and J lost 10 bases; unmatched junction nucleotides: 9. CDR3 region: CASSYSGQYFGSPLHF. The CDR3 nucleotides are TGTGCCAGCAGTTACTCGGGACAGTATTTCGGATCACCCCTCCACTTT.

The chain carries TRBV7-2 and TRBJ2-2; TRBD2 might be the D (5 bases). V lost 4 bases, J lost 8 bases, and 11 bases lay in between. The CDR3 has 13 residues. Germline V lookup: CDR1 SGHTA, CDR2 FQGNSA. The CDR3 DNA reads TGTGCCAGCAGCTACATGAGGGCAGGGGAGCTGTTTTTT. Translation: CASSYMRAGELFF.

The chain carries TRBV6-5 and TRBJ2-7; D is undetermined. The CDR3 is 14 residues long. Germline values: CDR1 MNHEY, CDR2 SVGAGI. V lost 2 bases and J 2 bases, leaving 10 bases between the germline ends. The CDR3 loop is CASSYDWATYEQYF. Written as DNA, the CDR3 is TGTGCCAGCAGTTACGATTGGGCAACCTACGAGCAGTACTTC.

This clonotype has just a few counts. The chain is built from TRBV6-1 and TRBJ2-3, with 11 bases aligning to TRBD2. V dropped 9 bases and J dropped 4; count of bases not matched to a gene: 3. The CDR3 totals 13 residues. The V gene's germline CDR1 is MNHNS and CDR2 SASEGT. CDR3 coding DNA: TGTGCCAGTACTAGCGGGAGTGCAGATACGCAGTATTTT. It codes for CASTSGSADTQYF.

The rearrangement links TRBV2 to TRBJ2-4, with D uncertain. V lost 1 base and J 0 bases, leaving 4 bases between the germline ends. CDR3 length: 14 amino acids. The germline gives CDR1 SNHLY, CDR2 FYNNEI. The CDR3 loop is CASSEDQAKNIQYF. The CDR3 DNA sequence: TGTGCCAGCAGTGAAGACCAAGCCAAAAACATTCAGTACTTC.

The sample holds a few counts of this clonotype. The chain couples TRBV12-3 or TRBV12-4 to TRBJ2-1; 8 bases line up with TRBD2. The CDR3 has 14 residues. The V and J ends lost 6 bases and 10 bases, in that order; junction bases with no gene match: 11. The CDR3, as DNA: TGTGCCAGCAGAAGCTCGACGGGGGGGGACGAGCAGTTCTTC. This sequence encodes CASRSSTGGDEQFF.